The 29 T cell receptor beta chains in this list originate from one sample, sequenced in a study of cytomegalovirus exposure and HLA in healthy donors. Both 60 Vbeta primers and 13 Jbeta primers went into the PCR. Measured with immunoSEQ multiplex PCR; TCRdb has only the in-frame clones, and not every one. The sample shows 130,000 or so clones, about 69% of them seen only once. The sample consisted of PBMCs. The source of these receptors is a young man in good health and CMV-seronegative.

This sequence joins TRBV7-6 and TRBJ2-5, with 11 bases identical to TRBD2. With 5 bases clipped from V and 6 bases from J, the junction kept 11 bases outside the gene matches. Per the germline V gene, CDR1 is SGHVS and CDR2 is FNYEAQ. This CDR3 is 16 amino acids long. The CDR3 DNA follows: TGTGCCAGCAGCGAGATAGCGGGGGGGCCGGGAAAGACCCAGTACTTC. Its protein is CASSEIAGGPGKTQYF. Full variable domain (missing parts from reference TRBV7-6 and TRBJ2-5): GAGVSQSPRYKVTKRGQDVALRCDPISGHVSLYWYRQALGQGPEFLTYFNYEAQQDKSGLPNDRFSAERPEGSISTLTIQRTEQRDSAMYRCASSEIAGGPGKTQYFGPGTRLLVL.

V and J are TRBV28 and TRBJ1-3; a weak D match, TRBD1 (5 bases). Germline V gene lookup returns CDR1 MDHEN and CDR2 SYDVKM. The CDR3 covers 15 residues. Trimming removed 5 bases at V and 0 bases at J, with 11 bases between. The DNA of the CDR3 is TGTGCCAGCAGTCCTTCAGGGCACTCTGGAAACACCATATATTTT. It is translated as CASSPSGHSGNTIYF.

This chain joins TRBV6-5 and TRBJ2-1; D is perhaps TRBD1 (5 bases). CDR1 is MNHEY and CDR2 is SVGAGI in the germline V gene. Trimming took 8 bases from V and 5 from J, leaving 16 bases between them. This CDR3 is 14 amino acids long. The CDR3 is CASGVEDRNNEQFF. CDR3 sequence (DNA): TGTGCCAGCGGGGTAGAAGACAGAAACAATGAGCAGTTCTTC.

V gene TRBV7-9 combines with J gene TRBJ1-4; D not certain. Germline CDR1 reads SEHNR; CDR2 reads FQNEAQ (reference sequence). The length of the CDR3 is 17 residues. Trimming stripped 5 bases from V and 0 bases from J, with 16 bases between. Written as DNA, the CDR3 is TGTGCCAGCAGCCCCCGTGAGAGGTTAGCAACTAATGAAAAACTGTTTTTT. This gives the protein CASSPRERLATNEKLFF.

This chain connects TRBV5-5 to TRBJ1-2; no reliable D call. Germline V lookup: CDR1 SGHKS, CDR2 YYEKEE (reference sequence). The CDR3 sequence is 13 residues long. Trimming pared 4 bases from V and 8 bases from J, leaving 15 bases between. CDR3 protein: CASSRSESSGYTF. CDR3 nucleotide sequence: TGTGCCAGCAGCCGATCGGAGTCTAGCGGCTACACCTTC.

This chain links TRBV28 with TRBJ2-3; weak D call: TRBD2 (5 bases). Per the germline V gene, CDR1 is MDHEN and CDR2 is SYDVKM. V was cut by 2 bases and J by 6 bases, with 12 bases left in between. This CDR3 is 14 amino acids long. As DNA, the CDR3 is TGTGCCAGCAGTTTAGGGCGGCGGGCTGATACGCAGTATTTT. This encodes CASSLGRRADTQYF.

The CDR3 nucleotides read TGTGCCAGCAGCGCCCGACAGGGTGGGGGAGATACGCAGTATTTT. It translates to CASSARQGGGDTQYF. The rearrangement joins TRBV9 to TRBJ2-3; 7 bases fit TRBD1. V trimming: 3 bases; J trimming: 5 bases; junction bases outside the gene matches: 9. This CDR3 is built from 15 residues. Germline loops: CDR1 SGDLS, CDR2 YYNGEE.

This sequence joins TRBV6-6 and TRBJ2-5; 7 nucleotides match TRBD2. V shed 1 base, J shed 5 bases, and the junction held 1 base outside the gene matches. The CDR3 is 13 residues long. CDR1 MNHNY and CDR2 SVGAGI come from the germline V gene (reference sequence). CDR3 residues: CASSYLGGETQYF. Here the CDR3 DNA reads TGTGCCAGCAGTTACTTGGGAGGGGAGACCCAGTACTTC.

The gene calls are TRBV30 and TRBJ2-2, with TRBD1 matching 10 bases. Per germline, CDR1 GTSNPN and CDR2 SVGIG (reference sequence). The CDR3 covers 14 residues. The ends lost 5 bases at V and 5 bases at J; junction bases unmatched: 5. The CDR3 here is CAWGGDRGTGELFF. CDR3 bases: TGTGCCTGGGGCGGGGACAGGGGAACCGGGGAGCTGTTTTTT.

This rearrangement joins TRBV2 to TRBJ1-5, with TRBD1 matching 8 bases. The CDR3 length is 16 residues. The ends lost 3 bases at V and 4 bases at J; junction bases unmatched: 8. Germline CDR1 reads SNHLY; CDR2 reads FYNNEI. This CDR3 reads CASSEGQAFTNQPQHF. CDR3 coding DNA: TGTGCCAGCAGTGAGGGACAGGCCTTTACTAATCAGCCCCAGCATTTT. Full variable domain (rest looked up from reference TRBV2 and TRBJ1-5): EPEVTQTPSHQVTQMGQEVILRCVPISNHLYFYWYRQILGQKVEFLVSFYNNEISEKSEIFDDQFSVERPDGSNFTLKIRSTKLEDSAMYFCASSEGQAFTNQPQHFGDGTRLSIL.

The rearrangement joins TRBV7-2 to TRBJ1-3; the D is unclear. CDR1 is SGHTA and CDR2 is FQGNSA in the germline V gene. Trimming cost V 1 base and J 0 bases, with 10 bases left between them. This CDR3 has 16 amino acids. CDR3 nucleotides: TGTGCCAGCAGCTTAGGGCTCGTTAACTCTGGAAACACCATATATTTT. It is translated as CASSLGLVNSGNTIYF. The full variable domain, its missing parts supplied by reference TRBV7-2 and TRBJ1-3, is GAGVSQSPSNKVTEKGKDVELRCDPISGHTALYWYRQSLGQGLEFLIYFQGNSAPDKSGLPSDRFSAERTGGSVSTLTIQRTQQEDSAVYLCASSLGLVNSGNTIYFGEGSWLTVV.

This clone was picked up a small number of times. The chain combines TRBV4-3 with TRBJ2-1, with 9 bases identical to TRBD2. V was clipped by 4 bases and J by 10 bases; unmatched bases: 5. CDR1 is LGHNA, CDR2 YSLEER, per germline. CDR3 size: 13 residues. The chain's CDR3 is CASSPSGVGEQFF. The CDR3 region has the DNA TGCGCCAGCAGCCCTAGCGGGGTCGGGGAGCAGTTCTTC.

The V call is TRBV19, the J call TRBJ2-7; TRBD2 matches at 8 bases. CDR3 length equals 16 residues. Looked up from germline, CDR1 is LNHDA and CDR2 is SQIVND (reference sequence). V was clipped by 0 bases and J by 4 bases; unmatched bases: 8. The CDR3 DNA sequence: TGTGCCAGTAGTATAGAAGCGGGACTAGGCTGGTACGAGCAGTACTTC. Amino acid sequence: CASSIEAGLGWYEQYF.

J is TRBJ2-3 and V is TRBV6-4; D call uncertain. The germline V gene encodes CDR1 MRHNA and CDR2 SNTAGT. The CDR3 covers 14 residues. With 5 bases removed from V and 2 bases from J, the gap between germline ends came to 11 bases. CDR3 bases: TGTGCCAGCAGTAAAACATCACCCACAGATACGCAGTATTTT. Translated, it gives CASSKTSPTDTQYF.

The rearrangement joins TRBV2 to TRBJ2-5; 10 nucleotides line up with TRBD2. With V trimmed by 4 bases and J by 3 bases, 8 bases remained unmatched. This CDR3 region has 16 residues. Per the germline V gene, CDR1 is SNHLY and CDR2 is FYNNEI. The CDR3, as DNA: TGTGCCAGCAGTGCGCCCCGAACTAGCGGGGAAGAGACCCAGTACTTC. Amino acid sequence: CASSAPRTSGEETQYF.

CDR3 sequence reads: CASSPRHRDNYGYTF. For the CDR3, the DNA is TGTGCCAGCAGCCCGAGACACAGGGATAACTATGGCTACACCTTC. V is TRBV7-2 and J is TRBJ1-2; D may be TRBD1 (6 bases). This CDR3 has 15 residues. The germline gives CDR1 SGHTA, CDR2 FQGNSA. The germline V and J ends were trimmed by 5 bases and 1 base, with 14 bases remaining between them.

CDR3 protein: CASSLVSGSGSYEQYF. Here the CDR3 DNA reads TGTGCCAGCAGTTTAGTTAGCGGGAGCGGATCCTACGAGCAGTACTTC. This chain connects TRBV28 to TRBJ2-7; 9 bases line up with TRBD2. Looked up from germline, CDR1 is MDHEN and CDR2 is SYDVKM. The CDR3 length is 16 residues. V shed 2 bases, J shed 1 base, and the junction held 6 bases outside the gene matches.

The chain joins TRBV5-6 to TRBJ2-3, with 13 bases aligning to TRBD2. The V gene's germline CDR1 is SGHDT and CDR2 YYEEEE. This CDR3 region has 17 residues. Trimming cost V 4 bases and J 6 bases; bases outside gene matches: 11. This CDR3 is CASSDTSGGAMRDTQYF. The CDR3 nucleotides read TGTGCCAGCAGCGACACTAGCGGGGGGGCAATGAGGGATACGCAGTATTTT.

This clone was recorded only once. The J gene is TRBJ2-1, the V gene TRBV5-4; the D gene is possibly TRBD2 (5 bases). Germline-derived CDR1 and CDR2 are SGHNT and YYREEE (reference sequence). The CDR3 contains 15 residues. The ends were cut back, 0 bases at V and 9 bases at J, with 16 bases in the middle. CDR3 in DNA: TGTGCCAGCAGCTTGGCTCTAGCCGGGCCGGGTGAGCAGTTCTTC. This translates into CASSLALAGPGEQFF.

V usage is TRBV27 and J usage is TRBJ2-3, with a weak D call TRBD2 (5 bases). Germline values: CDR1 MNHEY, CDR2 SMNVEV (reference sequence). The CDR3 sequence is 16 residues long. V gave up 2 bases and J gave up 0 bases, with 12 bases separating them. The CDR3 nucleotides are TGTGCCAGCAGTTTAATGTTTGGACTCAGCACAGATACGCAGTATTTT. This translates into CASSLMFGLSTDTQYF.

CDR3 in amino acids: CASSLQVMGYNEQFF. CDR3 nucleotides: TGCGCCAGCAGCCTACAGGTGATGGGTTACAATGAGCAGTTCTTC. This chain links TRBV5-1 with TRBJ2-1; a weak D match, TRBD1 (5 bases). Germline assignment: CDR1 SGHRS and CDR2 YFSETQ. This CDR3 comprises 15 residues. The ends were cut back, 4 bases at V and 4 bases at J, with 15 bases in the middle. Filled out from reference TRBV5-1 and TRBJ2-1, the complete variable domain reads KAGVTQTPRYLIKTRGQQVTLSCSPISGHRSVSWYQQTPGQGLQFLFEYFSETQRNKGNFPGRFSGRQFSNSRSEMNVSTLELGDSALYLCASSLQVMGYNEQFFGPGTRLTVL.

The rearrangement joins TRBV19 to TRBJ2-1; D ambiguous. The CDR3 length is 13 residues. V shed 4 bases and J shed 9 bases, with 13 bases lying between them. Germline CDR1 reads LNHDA; CDR2 reads SQIVND (reference sequence). The CDR3 nucleotides read TGTGCCAGTAGTACCGGGTTGCCCGGTGAGCAGTTCTTC. This codes for CASSTGLPGEQFF.

This chain links TRBV7-2 with TRBJ2-5, with D perhaps matching TRBD2 (5 bases). V lost 0 bases and J lost 2, with 10 bases in between. Germline values: CDR1 SGHTA, CDR2 FQGNSA. The CDR3 sequence is 15 residues long. CDR3 sequence: CASSLAGGIQETQYF. CDR3 bases: TGTGCCAGCAGCTTAGCAGGAGGAATACAAGAGACCCAGTACTTC.

The chain combines TRBV28 with TRBJ1-5, with TRBD1 identical over 10 bases. Germline V gene lookup returns CDR1 MDHEN and CDR2 SYDVKM. V lost 2 bases to trimming and J lost 4 bases; unmatched junction nucleotides: 8. There are 17 residues in the CDR3. The chain's CDR3 is CASSLRGQGVTNQPQHF. The CDR3 nucleotides are TGTGCCAGCAGTTTACGAGGACAGGGGGTCACGAATCAGCCCCAGCATTTT.

This chain connects TRBV7-3 to TRBJ1-1; tentative D call: TRBD1 (6 bases). Germline V gives CDR1 SGHTA, CDR2 FQGTGA. V gave up 5 bases and J gave up 1 base, with 14 bases separating them. The CDR3 spans 15 residues. The CDR3, as DNA: TGTGCCAGCAGCCTGGACAGCTATGCGAACACTGAAGCTTTCTTT. This encodes CASSLDSYANTEAFF.

The genes are TRBV6-5 and TRBJ2-5; the D gene is possibly TRBD2 (5 bases). The V and J ends lost 7 bases and 3 bases respectively, with 6 bases between them. The CDR3 spans 11 residues. Germline lookup yields CDR1 MNHEY and CDR2 SVGAGI. The CDR3 DNA sequence: TGTGCCAGCACCGGGGAAGAGACCCAGTACTTC. It is translated as CASTGEETQYF.

The chain is built from TRBV5-4 and TRBJ2-5, with no clear D. Germline V gives CDR1 SGHNT, CDR2 YYREEE (reference sequence). The CDR3 sequence is 14 residues long. Trimming left V 3 bases short and J 0 bases short, with 9 bases between. CDR3 amino acids: CASSSVRDQETQYF. The DNA for the CDR3 is TGTGCCAGCAGCTCCGTCCGGGACCAAGAGACCCAGTACTTC. The whole variable domain, remainder taken from reference TRBV5-4 and TRBJ2-5, is ETGVTQSPTHLIKTRGQQVTLRCSSQSGHNTVSWYQQALGQGPQFIFQYYREEENGRGNFPPRFSGLQFPNYSSELNVNALELDDSALYLCASSSVRDQETQYFGPGTRLLVL.

This rearrangement joins TRBV5-1 to TRBJ1-2; 8 bases map to TRBD1. V gave up 6 bases and J gave up 3 bases; unmatched junction bases: 4. Germline V CDR1 and CDR2: SGHRS, YFSETQ. This CDR3 region has 13 residues. The DNA for the CDR3 is TGCGCCAGCACGCAGGGGGCGGACTATGGCTACACCTTC. Translating it yields CASTQGADYGYTF.

The V gene is TRBV7-2, the J gene TRBJ2-7; 8 bases map to TRBD2. The CDR3 totals 18 residues. The germline CDR1 and CDR2 sequences are SGHTA and FQGNSA. Unmatched junction bases numbered 14, after V lost 1 base and J lost 3 bases. The CDR3: CASSLGGLLAVLGYEQYF. CDR3 bases: TGTGCCAGCAGCTTAGGGGGGCTACTAGCGGTTCTCGGCTACGAGCAGTACTTC.